The 12 T cell receptor beta chains presented below share a single source sample, sequenced in a study of T cells of healthy individuals. Using its own MiXCR run on the 5' RACE reads, TCRdb lists one record per CDR3 protein. The table lists around 90,000 distinct CDR3 sequences, around 5.1% of them singletons. The receptors derive from a female donor in good health.

This clonotype was detected only a few times. The chain employs TRBV28 and TRBJ2-1, with 14 bases aligning to TRBD2. The V gene end was trimmed by 7 bases and the J gene end by 12 bases; junction bases not matched to a gene: 23. CDR1 and CDR2 (germline): MDHEN, SYDVKM. This CDR3 contains 19 residues. CDR3 protein: CASTPPLGTSGRGGLGQFF. In DNA, the CDR3 is TGTGCCAGCACCCCACCACTAGGGACTAGCGGGAGAGGGGGTTTGGGGCAGTTCTTC.

This clonotype has ten or more counts. The chain uses TRBV18 and TRBJ2-7; D remains unclear. Germline V gene sequence: CDR1 KGHSH, CDR2 LQKENI. The CDR3 contains 11 residues. The V end was cut by 3 bases, the J end by 5 bases, with 5 bases between. The CDR3 loop is CASSPMNEQYF. Here the CDR3 DNA reads TGTGCCAGCTCACCCATGAACGAGCAGTACTTC.

This clonotype appeared many times. The chain employs TRBV6-5 and TRBJ1-1; no reliable D call. V was clipped by 2 bases and J by 0 bases, with 10 bases between them. The CDR3 length is 15 residues. Germline V gene sequence: CDR1 MNHEY, CDR2 SVGAGI. CDR3 DNA: TGTGCCAGCAGTTACGAGGGTAGGGTGAACACTGAAGCTTTCTTT. This gives the protein CASSYEGRVNTEAFF.

In its sample, this clonotype was seen many times. J is TRBJ1-2 and V is TRBV5-1; D is unclear. The germline CDR1 and CDR2 sequences are SGHRS and YFSETQ. Trimming took off 1 base at V and 2 bases at J, with 12 bases between the two ends. CDR3 length: 15 amino acids. DNA for the CDR3: TGCGCCAGCAGCTTGTCAGGCCCGCGAAACTATGGCTACACCTTC. Translating it yields CASSLSGPRNYGYTF.

This clonotype was picked up many times. CDR3 in amino acids: CASSRIRDQYF. The CDR3 region has the DNA TGTGCCAGCAGCCGCATTCGAGACCAGTACTTC. V and J are TRBV7-2 and TRBJ2-5; D gene uncertain. The CDR3 spans 11 residues. Germline CDR1 reads SGHTA; CDR2 reads FQGNSA. Trimming removed 5 bases from V and 10 bases from J, with 11 bases in between.

Ten or more counts support this clonotype. The chain couples TRBV5-1 to TRBJ1-1, with 8 nucleotides matching TRBD1. Germline assignment: CDR1 SGHRS and CDR2 YFSETQ. V shed 0 bases, J shed 5 bases, and the junction held 3 bases outside the gene matches. This CDR3 contains 14 residues. The CDR3 protein is CASSLGDRQTEAFF. CDR3 nucleotides: TGCGCCAGCAGCTTGGGGGACAGGCAAACTGAAGCTTTCTTT.

Ten or more counts support this clonotype. The CDR3 sequence is CASSPAEGRLETQYF. CDR3 bases: TGTGCCAGCAGCCCAGCCGAAGGACGTCTGGAGACCCAGTACTTC. The V call is TRBV6-5, the J call TRBJ2-5; D gene unclear. V was trimmed by 6 bases and J by 5 bases, leaving 19 bases between them. The V gene's germline CDR1 is MNHEY and CDR2 SVGAGI. The CDR3 extends over 15 amino acids.

This clonotype came up many times. The chain has TRBV7-6 and TRBJ1-1; D is undetermined. Germline V gene lookup returns CDR1 SGHVS and CDR2 FNYEAQ. V was trimmed by 2 bases and J by 3 bases, leaving 19 bases between them. CDR3 length: 17 amino acids. The DNA of the CDR3 is TGTGCCAGCAGCTTAAGGCCCGGCGGGAGATCTTACACTGAAGCTTTCTTT. Protein: CASSLRPGGRSYTEAFF.

The V and J genes are TRBV10-3 and TRBJ1-3; D not certain. V was cut by 6 bases and J by 4 bases, with 16 bases left in between. Per germline, CDR1 ENHRY and CDR2 SYGVKD. CDR3 length: 15 residues. The CDR3 is CAISDLKRSGNTIYF. The CDR3 nucleotides are TGTGCCATCAGCGATTTAAAGCGCAGCGGAAACACCATATATTTT.

This clonotype was counted a few times. V and J are TRBV27 and TRBJ2-5; 8 bases fit TRBD2. The CDR3 is made up of 14 amino acids. V trimming: 5 bases; J trimming: 5 bases; junction bases outside the gene matches: 7. Germline-derived CDR1 and CDR2 are MNHEY and SMNVEV (reference sequence). The CDR3 DNA follows: TGTGCCAGCAGTCGGGCCGGGAGGGGCGAGACCCAGTACTTC. This encodes CASSRAGRGETQYF.

As for this clonotype: A much larger clone differs from this one at a single base, so this may be a read error. J is TRBJ2-3 and V is TRBV20-1; possible D gene TRBD2, 5 bases. The germline V gene has CDR1 DFQATT and CDR2 SNEGSKA (reference sequence). This CDR3 is 14 amino acids long. The CDR3 DNA reads as TGCAGTGCTCAAATAATTCGAGGGCCAGATAAGCAGTATTTT. Translating it yields CSAQIIRGPDKQYF.

The chain joins TRBV29-1 to TRBJ1-1, with D perhaps matching TRBD1 (6 bases). Trimming took 6 bases from V and 6 from J, leaving 17 bases between them. The CDR3 is 13 amino acids. CDR1 is SQVTM, CDR2 ANQGSEA, per germline. CDR3 nucleotide sequence: TGCAGCGTGAACGACAGGCGAAACGCTGAAGCTTTCTTT. Its protein is CSVNDRRNAEAFF.